A single sample is the source of the 30 T cell receptor beta chains below, sequenced in a study of T cells in tumors after PD-1 blockade. Assay: immunoSEQ multiplex PCR; the TCRdb copy retains only in-frame clones and omits some. The data contain about 47,000 clones, about four fifths of them singletons. Sequencing was performed on PBMCs, taken before anti-PD-1 treatment. These receptors were taken from a human donor with basal cell carcinoma.

This chain links TRBV3-1 (or the pseudogene TRBV3-2) with TRBJ1-2, with 8 bases aligning to TRBD1. The CDR3 length is 13 residues. J gave up 6 bases and V 5 bases, and 5 bases lay outside the gene matches. Germline CDR1 and CDR2: LGHDT and YNNKEL (reference sequence). The CDR3: CASSITGGNGYTF. The CDR3 DNA follows: TGTGCCAGCAGCATAACAGGGGGGAATGGCTACACCTTC.

V usage is TRBV10-3 and J usage is TRBJ2-1; D ambiguous. V lost 5 bases and J 0 bases, leaving 8 bases between the germline ends. This CDR3 region has 14 residues. Looked up from germline, CDR1 is ENHRY and CDR2 is SYGVKD. This CDR3 reads CAISTGGSYNEQFF. As DNA, the CDR3 is TGTGCCATCAGTACGGGCGGCTCCTACAATGAGCAGTTCTTC.

J is TRBJ2-7 and V is TRBV28, with TRBD2 identical over 8 bases. Germline V gene data show CDR1 as MDHEN and CDR2 as SYDVKM. The junction had 9 bases not matched to a gene; V was cut back by 4 bases and J by 4 bases. The CDR3 length is 15 residues. CDR3 amino acids: CASSSPGLGYYEQYF. The CDR3 DNA is TGTGCCAGCAGTTCGCCGGGACTAGGCTATTACGAGCAGTACTTC.

This clone has a handful of counts. V and J are TRBV30 and TRBJ2-1, with no clear D. Between the trimmed V and J ends, which lost 0 bases and 6 bases, there was a span of 3 bases. Germline V gene sequence: CDR1 GTSNPN, CDR2 SVGIG (reference sequence). The CDR3 is 11 residues long. This chain's CDR3 is CAWSVINEQFF. CDR3 nucleotide sequence: TGTGCCTGGAGTGTAATCAATGAGCAGTTCTTC.

The chain has TRBV5-5 and TRBJ1-1; D perhaps matches TRBD1 (6 bases). The CDR3 length is 14 residues. V lost 4 bases to trimming and J lost 1 base, with 11 bases between them. The germline V gene has CDR1 SGHKS and CDR2 YYEKEE (reference sequence). In nucleotides, the CDR3 is TGTGCCAGCAGCCCCTGGGGGCAGAACACTGAAGCTTTCTTT. It is translated as CASSPWGQNTEAFF.

V is TRBV9 and J is TRBJ1-5; a weak D match, TRBD1 (5 bases). Trimming removed 7 bases at V and 4 bases at J, with 12 bases between. CDR1 SGDLS and CDR2 YYNGEE come from the germline V gene. CDR3 length: 13 residues. The CDR3, as DNA: TGTGCCAGCGGCAAACAGGCAAATCAGCCCCAGCATTTT. This gives the protein CASGKQANQPQHF.

Note on this clone: A read error may be the cause here, since a much bigger clone is one base away. This sample also contains other DNA sequences that code for the same CDR3. In DNA, the CDR3 is TGTGCCAGTCAAAAACTAGGGGACACTGAAGCTTTCTTT. The encoded protein is CASQKLGDTEAFF. The gene calls are TRBV7-9 and TRBJ1-1; a possible D gene is TRBD1 (5 bases). The CDR3 is 13 residues long. The germline V and J ends were trimmed by 9 bases and 3 bases, with 14 bases remaining between them. Germline values: CDR1 SEHNR, CDR2 FQNEAQ (reference sequence).

The rearrangement uses TRBV19 and TRBJ1-3, with D uncertain. This CDR3 region has 12 residues. Germline-derived CDR1 and CDR2 are LNHDA and SQIVND (reference sequence). Trimming removed 7 bases at V and 0 bases at J, with 4 bases between. CDR3 bases: TGTGCCAGTATCTCCTCTGGAAACACCATATATTTT. It is translated as CASISSGNTIYF.

This sequence joins TRBV7-2 and TRBJ2-7; D is perhaps TRBD2 (5 bases). This CDR3 has 13 amino acids. V gave up 2 bases and J gave up 5 bases, with 10 bases separating them. Germline lookup yields CDR1 SGHTA and CDR2 FQGNSA. The CDR3 sequence is CASSLSLANEQYF. For the CDR3, the DNA is TGTGCCAGCAGCTTAAGTCTAGCCAACGAGCAGTACTTC.

The rearrangement joins TRBV28 to TRBJ2-7, with 9 bases matching TRBD2. The germline gives CDR1 MDHEN, CDR2 SYDVKM. The CDR3 extends over 13 amino acids. The V gene end was trimmed by 7 bases and the J gene end by 0 bases; junction bases not matched to a gene: 1. The CDR3 bases are TGTGCCAGCATTAGCGGGAGCTCCTACGAGCAGTACTTC. Residues: CASISGSSYEQYF.

CDR3 amino acids: CASSQVGQANTEAFF. CDR3 bases: TGCGCCAGCAGCCAAGTTGGACAGGCGAACACTGAAGCTTTCTTT. The rearrangement joins TRBV4-1 to TRBJ1-1; 7 positions match TRBD1. This CDR3 is 15 amino acids long. J gave up 1 base and V 1 base, and 3 bases lay outside the gene matches. Germline V gene lookup returns CDR1 MGHRA and CDR2 YSYEKL.

V gene TRBV15 combines with J gene TRBJ2-3; D gene ambiguous. V dropped 1 base and J dropped 0 bases, with 8 bases sitting between them. The CDR3 is 15 amino acids. CDR1 is LNHNV, CDR2 YYDKDF, per germline (reference sequence). The CDR3 sequence is CATSRVGISTDTQYF. CDR3 nucleotide sequence: TGTGCCACCAGCAGAGTTGGGATTAGCACAGATACGCAGTATTTT.

The chain recombines TRBV29-1 with TRBJ1-2, with 7 bases aligning to TRBD1. The CDR3 is 14 residues long. J was trimmed by 8 bases and V by 6 bases; bases with no gene match: 15. Per the germline V gene, CDR1 is SQVTM and CDR2 is ANQGSEA. The CDR3 here is CSVHSRTGDQGYTF. The CDR3 DNA sequence: TGCAGCGTCCATAGCAGGACAGGAGACCAGGGCTACACCTTC.

CDR3: CASSPNEIHYEQYF. In nucleotides, the CDR3 is TGTGCCAGCTCACCTAACGAGATCCACTACGAGCAGTACTTC. The chain recombines TRBV18 with TRBJ2-7; no definite D call. V gave up 3 bases and J gave up 3 bases, with 12 bases separating them. Germline lookup yields CDR1 KGHSH and CDR2 LQKENI. This CDR3 spans 14 amino acids.

The V call is TRBV10-1, the J call TRBJ2-1; 9 nucleotides line up with TRBD2. The V and J ends lost 3 bases and 9 bases, in that order; junction bases with no gene match: 12. The CDR3 sequence is 16 residues long. Germline V CDR1 and CDR2: WNHNN, SYGVQD (reference sequence). CDR3 in amino acids: CASSDILQREVSEQFF. In DNA form, the CDR3 reads TGCGCCAGCAGTGATATTTTGCAGCGGGAGGTTAGTGAGCAGTTCTTC.

This clone was seen more than once but under ten times. This sequence joins TRBV6-4 and TRBJ1-6; 7 bases are a match to TRBD1. Germline values: CDR1 MRHNA, CDR2 SNTAGT. The CDR3 sequence is 15 residues long. The V segment lost 8 bases and the J segment 5 bases; nucleotides outside the gene matches: 9. The CDR3 DNA is TGTGCCAGCGGGGGGTACAGGGGACATAATTCACCCCTCCACTTT. It specifies CASGGYRGHNSPLHF.

This chain joins TRBV10-2 and TRBJ2-5, with 9 bases fitting TRBD2. Germline trimming cut 6 bases from V and 5 bases from J; bases unmatched to any gene: 16. CDR1 is WSHSY and CDR2 is SAAADI in the germline V gene. The CDR3 is made up of 17 amino acids. The CDR3, as DNA: TGCGCCAGCAGGGGGCCCGGGACTAGTGCGGGGGGGGAGACCCAGTACTTC. Amino acid sequence: CASRGPGTSAGGETQYF.

In the case of this clone: The sample has other DNA sequences that encode this CDR3 too. The gene calls are TRBV29-1 and TRBJ1-2; unclear D gene. V lost 4 bases and J lost 1, with 10 bases in between. Germline lookup yields CDR1 SQVTM and CDR2 ANQGSEA. The CDR3 contains 13 residues. CDR3 sequence: CSVVPGNNYGYTF. The DNA for the CDR3 is TGCAGCGTTGTACCGGGAAATAACTATGGCTACACCTTC. Drawing the rest from reference TRBV29-1 and TRBJ1-2, the complete variable domain is SAVISQKPSRDICQRGTSLTIQCQVDSQVTMMFWYRQQPGQSLTLIATANQGSEATYESGFVIDKFPISRPNLTFSTLTVSNMSPEDSSIYLCSVVPGNNYGYTFGSGTRLTVV.

This chain uses TRBV5-4 with TRBJ1-4, with a possible D match to TRBD1 (5 bases). The germline gives CDR1 SGHNT, CDR2 YYREEE (reference sequence). The CDR3 runs 14 residues. The ends were cut back, 4 bases at V and 5 bases at J, with 12 bases in the middle. CDR3 DNA sequence: TGTGCCAGCAGCAGCCCCGACAGAAATGAAAAACTGTTTTTT. Translation gives CASSSPDRNEKLFF.

V usage is TRBV10-2 and J usage is TRBJ1-1; weak D call: TRBD1 (6 bases). Germline V gene lookup returns CDR1 WSHSY and CDR2 SAAADI. CDR3 size: 18 residues. Trimming stripped 2 bases from V and 1 base from J, with 20 bases between. The CDR3 loop reads CASSERTPGGGGNTEAFF. The DNA of the CDR3 is TGCGCCAGCAGTGAGCGAACACCGGGGGGCGGTGGGAACACTGAAGCTTTCTTT.

The chain employs TRBV3-1 (or the pseudogene TRBV3-2) and TRBJ1-4, with D unclear. The CDR3 runs to 13 residues. The germline V gene encodes CDR1 LGHDT and CDR2 YNNKEL (reference sequence). V shed 3 bases and J shed 7 bases, with 9 bases lying between them. CDR3 in amino acids: CASSHGRVEKLFF. The CDR3 DNA sequence: TGTGCCAGCAGCCATGGACGGGTTGAAAAACTGTTTTTT.

The genes are TRBV6-1 and TRBJ1-6, with 8 bases fitting TRBD1. Trimming removed 1 base from V and 10 bases from J; junction bases left unmatched: 6. Germline V CDR1 and CDR2: MNHNS, SASEGT. The CDR3 contains 15 residues. The CDR3 bases are TGTGCCAGCAGTGAAGTGGTGTCAGGGGGCTCACCCCTCCACTTT. This codes for CASSEVVSGGSPLHF.

Only one count was recorded for this clone. The chain recombines TRBV3-1 (or the pseudogene TRBV3-2) with TRBJ2-5; D call uncertain. Trimming took 5 bases from V and 1 from J, leaving 2 bases between them. Germline assignment: CDR1 LGHDT and CDR2 YNNKEL (reference sequence). The CDR3 length is 11 residues. CDR3 residues: CASSIQETQYF. CDR3 sequence (DNA): TGTGCCAGCAGCATCCAAGAGACCCAGTACTTC.

The chain combines TRBV6-5 with TRBJ1-1; 7 positions match TRBD1. With V trimmed by 4 bases and J by 2 bases, 4 bases remained unmatched. In germline, CDR1 is MNHEY, CDR2 SVGAGI. The CDR3 is 14 residues long. CDR3 DNA sequence: TGTGCCAGCAGTTCGGGACAGACTAACACTGAAGCTTTCTTT. As protein: CASSSGQTNTEAFF.

The chain has TRBV6-5 and TRBJ1-5, with D possibly being TRBD1 (6 bases). This CDR3 has 13 amino acids. Germline-derived CDR1 and CDR2 are MNHEY and SVGAGI. Trimming stripped 6 bases from V and 7 bases from J, with 13 bases between. The CDR3 coding sequence is TGTGCCAGCAGCTATTTACAGGGCCAGCCCCAGCATTTT. The encoded protein is CASSYLQGQPQHF.

This chain uses TRBV18 with TRBJ2-1; 7 bases match TRBD2. The trim removed 3 bases at V and 4 bases at J, leaving 12 bases unmatched. Germline CDR1 reads KGHSH; CDR2 reads LQKENI. This CDR3 contains 17 residues. CDR3: CASSPGGDWTGYNEQFF. CDR3 nucleotide sequence: TGTGCCAGCTCACCGGGGGGGGACTGGACCGGTTACAATGAGCAGTTCTTC.

This clone was seen a few times. The V call is TRBV4-1, the J call TRBJ1-1; TRBD1 agrees at 7 bases. Losses at the gene ends were 6 bases for V and 0 bases for J; bases not matched to a gene: 13. CDR3 size: 17 residues. Germline V gene lookup returns CDR1 MGHRA and CDR2 YSYEKL. CDR3 nucleotides: TGCGCCAGCAGTGTCGTTTCGCAGGGGGGGATGAACACTGAAGCTTTCTTT. Residues: CASSVVSQGGMNTEAFF.

The V gene is TRBV28, the J gene TRBJ1-1, with D possibly TRBD1 on 5 matching bases. The germline CDR1 and CDR2 sequences are MDHEN and SYDVKM. The CDR3 length is 13 residues. The ends were cut back, 7 bases at V and 5 bases at J, with 14 bases in the middle. The CDR3 sequence is CASTLRGWTEAFF. CDR3 sequence (DNA): TGTGCCAGCACCTTGCGGGGGTGGACTGAAGCTTTCTTT.

This clone was observed once. The chain uses TRBV18 and TRBJ1-4, with unresolved D. The V gene's germline CDR1 is KGHSH and CDR2 LQKENI. Trimming cost V 2 bases and J 6 bases, with 1 base left between them. CDR3 length equals 11 residues. CDR3 nucleotides: TGTGCCAGCTCACCAGATGAAAAACTGTTTTTT. Translated: CASSPDEKLFF.

This clone turned up a few times. The V call is TRBV5-1, the J call TRBJ2-7; D unresolved. Germline CDR1 and CDR2: SGHRS and YFSETQ. V was shortened by 0 bases and J by 5 bases, with 12 bases between the two germline ends. CDR3 length: 14 amino acids. CDR3 sequence: CASSLVGSGDEQYF. CDR3 in DNA: TGCGCCAGCAGCTTGGTGGGCTCGGGTGACGAGCAGTACTTC.